The clone carrying this TCR beta chain was counted once. The sample is drawn from a study of cytomegalovirus exposure and HLA in healthy donors. V was pared by 0 bases and J by 4 bases, with 13 bases of the junction left unmatched. The germline gives CDR1 SGHRS, CDR2 YFSETQ. The CDR3 contains 17 residues. PCR involved 60 Vbeta and 13 Jbeta primers. Only in-frame clones appear in the TCRdb table, and some are missing; sequencing was by immunoSEQ multiplex PCR. The repertoire has about 150,000 clones, about 74% of them found once; the top ten carry 10% to 15%. V and J are TRBV5-1 and TRBJ2-7, with 7 nucleotides matching TRBD2. The specimen was PBMCs. The sequence was obtained from a man aged 35-49 years in good health and CMV-seropositive. The chain's CDR3 is CASSLAPRGGGRYEQYF. DNA for the CDR3: TGCGCCAGCAGCTTGGCTCCGCGTGGGGGAGGGCGGTACGAGCAGTACTTC.